Here is one TCR beta chain with its context. Its specificity is not known. Described treatment: oral pan-JAK inhibitor, 5-10 mg twice daily. As part of sample collection, lesional scalp punch biopsies and peripheral blood were taken from alopecia areata patients. Sorted populations comprised CD4+ and CD8+ T cells obtained from PBMCs. Sequencing templates came from extracted RNA that was reverse transcribed into cDNA. Method: immunoSEQ multiplex PCR; TCRdb's copy keeps in-frame clones and lacks some. In the table there are approximately 300,000 clones, 58% of which are singletons. This sample is part of a study of CD8+ T cells in alopecia areata. Study-wide results and limits: The study found tofacitinib significantly decreased scalp clonality and expanded CD8+ clones among the top 100.

The germline V and J ends were trimmed by 3 bases and 3 bases, with 9 bases remaining between them. The germline gives CDR1 MNHEY, CDR2 SMNVEV (reference sequence). The CDR3 spans 14 residues. The starting material was CD4+ T cells sorted from blood, obtained at week 24, from a patient treated with tofacitinib. The TCR originated in a human donor with alopecia areata. This chain connects TRBV27 to TRBJ2-1, with a possible D match to TRBD2 (5 bases). CDR3 amino acids: CASSFSGDYNEQFF. For the CDR3, the DNA is TGTGCCAGCAGTTTTTCCGGGGACTACAATGAGCAGTTCTTC.